This TCR beta chain was sequenced during a study of blood T cell repertoires in COVID-19. Whole-study context: Italy, Spain and the United States were the sources of the convalescent and acute COVID-19 samples. T cells, B-cell-depleted T cells, or PBMCs supplied cDNA or gDNA.

V lost 1 base and J 4 bases, leaving 15 bases between the germline ends. The germline V gene encodes CDR1 SGHDN and CDR2 FVKESK. The CDR3 is 16 residues long. In the authors' workflow: The authors estimated nucleated cell counts from reference gene primer amplification. The repertoire was sequenced with immunoSEQ multiplex PCR; TCRdb's copy has only in-frame clones and lacks some. V, J and clone size derive from that table, while D and trimming were established from the DNA sequence. The table includes over 100,000 clones, 84% detected once. The chain joins TRBV14 to TRBJ2-3; D unresolved. Sequenced material: peripheral blood. The receptor was isolated from a human donor in a cohort sampled during active COVID-19. CDR3 sequence reads: CASSQGIPRGADTQYF. The CDR3 bases are TGTGCCAGCAGCCAAGGAATCCCCCGAGGCGCAGATACGCAGTATTTT. The whole variable domain, remainder taken from reference TRBV14 and TRBJ2-3, is EAGVTQFPSHSVIEKGQTVTLRCDPISGHDNLYWYRRVMGKEIKFLLHFVKESKQDESGMPNNRFLAERTGGTYSTLKVQPAELEDSGVYFCASSQGIPRGADTQYFGPGTRLTVL.